This is a list of T cell receptor beta chains from one sample in a study of cytomegalovirus exposure and HLA in healthy donors. Assay: immunoSEQ multiplex PCR; the TCRdb copy retains only in-frame clones and omits some. This table holds 98,000 or so clones, under 85% found once. Material for sequencing was PBMCs. The receptor source for this set is a woman aged 18-29 years in good health and CMV-seronegative. Each CDR3 is given with its conserved first and last residue. The order of the fields is J gene, D gene, clone size, V gene, CDR3 protein, CDR3 DNA. The D gene is left open where the match is weak. Not all rows give a size; the values are once, few, many and, for expanded clones, a class.

TRBJ2-7 NA NA TRBV20-1 CSALDKYEQYF TGCAGTGCCCTCGACAAATACGAGCAGTACTTC
TRBJ1-2 NA NA TRBV29-1 CSVEIGEIGYTF TGCAGCGTTGAGATCGGGGAGATTGGCTACACCTTC
TRBJ2-2 TRBD2 NA TRBV29-1 CSALEGLGDSGELFF TGCAGCGCCTTGGAGGGACTAGGGGATTCCGGGGAGCTGTTTTTT
TRBJ1-1 NA NA TRBV7-3 CASSPIGGGTEAFF TGTGCCAGCAGTCCCATCGGCGGGGGCACTGAAGCTTTCTTT
TRBJ2-1 NA NA TRBV9 CASSVERGLAGFNEQFF TGTGCCAGCAGCGTAGAAAGGGGGCTAGCGGGCTTTAATGAGCAGTTCTTC
TRBJ2-7 TRBD1 NA TRBV6-6 CASRETGDYEQYF TGTGCCAGCAGAGAGACAGGGGACTACGAGCAGTACTTC
TRBJ2-3 NA NA TRBV29-1 CSVEGHRGGTADTQYF TGCAGCGTTGAAGGTCATCGAGGAGGGACCGCAGATACGCAGTATTTT
TRBJ1-1 NA once TRBV10-3 CAISGKGGETEAFF TGTGCCATCAGTGGTAAGGGTGGGGAGACTGAAGCTTTCTTT
TRBJ1-1 TRBD1 once TRBV18 CASSLTRDSTEAFF TGTGCCAGCTCACTCACACGGGACAGCACTGAAGCTTTCTTT
TRBJ2-3 NA NA TRBV18 CASSPQWQDTDTQYF TGTGCCAGCTCACCCCAGTGGCAGGACACAGATACGCAGTATTTT
TRBJ1-1 TRBD1 NA TRBV25-1 CASRGSGTGDTEAFF TGTGCCAGCCGAGGGAGCGGCACAGGGGACACTGAAGCTTTCTTT
TRBJ1-2 NA NA TRBV30 CAWSTGPNYGYTF TGTGCCTGGAGTACAGGGCCCAACTATGGCTACACCTTC
TRBJ1-5 TRBD1 NA TRBV9 CASSFGTENQPQHF TGTGCCAGCAGCTTCGGGACAGAAAATCAGCCCCAGCATTTT
TRBJ1-5 NA NA TRBV27 CASSLSAGNQPQHF TGTGCCAGCAGTTTATCTGCAGGCAATCAGCCCCAGCATTTT
TRBJ2-7 TRBD2 NA TRBV6-1 CASSGTSGGAGEQYF TGTGCCAGCAGTGGGACTTCCGGGGGGGCCGGCGAGCAGTACTTC
TRBJ1-2 NA NA TRBV30 CAWRWGLTGGYTF TGTGCCTGGAGATGGGGCCTGACGGGTGGCTACACCTTC
TRBJ1-3 NA NA TRBV10-3 CAISEPVWGFGSTGNTIYF TGTGCCATCAGTGAGCCTGTCTGGGGCTTCGGGTCTACTGGAAACACCATATATTTT
TRBJ1-5 NA many TRBV5-1 CASSPGESNQPQHF TGCGCCAGCAGCCCAGGGGAAAGCAATCAGCCCCAGCATTTT
TRBJ1-1 NA NA TRBV6-5 CASIRGGTEAFF TGTGCCAGCATAAGGGGAGGCACTGAAGCTTTCTTT
TRBJ2-7 NA few TRBV28 CASSTRGSYEQYF TGTGCCAGCAGTACAAGGGGATCCTACGAGCAGTACTTC
TRBJ2-3 NA once TRBV5-4 CASSLSSTDTQYF TGTGCCAGCAGCTTGTCCTCCACAGATACGCAGTATTTT
TRBJ2-5 NA few TRBV7-7 CASSTGETQYF TGTGCCAGCAGTACAGGGGAGACCCAGTACTTC